These 13 T cell receptor beta chains share one sample of origin, sequenced in a study of shared clonotypes between healthy human individuals. Sequenced by immunoSEQ multiplex PCR; TCRdb stores in-frame clones only, minus some. The sample holds some 1 million clones, more than 60% seen once. What was sequenced was memory CD4+ T cells sorted from blood. Subset meaning: CD45RA-negative fraction. These receptors were taken from a man between 18 and 29 years old in good health.

J is TRBJ2-1 and V is TRBV5-1, with TRBD1 identical over 10 bases. The ends lost 2 bases at V and 7 bases at J; junction bases unmatched: 6. The CDR3 is 15 residues long. Germline CDR1 reads SGHRS; CDR2 reads YFSETQ. The CDR3 DNA reads as TGCGCCAGCAGCTTCGGGACAGGGGAAAAAAATGAGCAGTTCTTC. This sequence encodes CASSFGTGEKNEQFF.

The chain is built from TRBV4-3 and TRBJ2-3, with D unresolved. There are 13 residues in the CDR3. V lost 1 base and J 4 bases, leaving 6 bases between the germline ends. Germline V gene data show CDR1 as LGHNA and CDR2 as YSLEER. The CDR3: CASSQGRSDTQYF. CDR3 nucleotides: TGCGCCAGCAGCCAAGGGCGGTCAGATACGCAGTATTTT.

This clone was seen a single time. V is TRBV27 and J is TRBJ2-3; D is ambiguous. The V gene lost 0 bases and the J gene lost 0 bases, with 10 bases spanning the gap. Germline lookup yields CDR1 MNHEY and CDR2 SMNVEV (reference sequence). This CDR3 spans 16 amino acids. CDR3 sequence: CASSLSWRPSTDTQYF. The CDR3 DNA is TGTGCCAGCAGTTTATCGTGGCGCCCTAGCACAGATACGCAGTATTTT.

The V gene is TRBV5-4, the J gene TRBJ2-7; D is perhaps TRBD1 (6 bases). The germline V gene encodes CDR1 SGHNT and CDR2 YYREEE (reference sequence). V dropped 4 bases and J dropped 2 bases, with 10 bases sitting between them. This CDR3 spans 13 amino acids. The CDR3 DNA is TGTGCCAGCAGCGAGGGACAAGCCTACGAGCAGTACTTC. Translated, it gives CASSEGQAYEQYF.

This sequence joins TRBV27 and TRBJ2-7; perhaps TRBD1 as D (6 bases). Germline V lookup: CDR1 MNHEY, CDR2 SMNVEV (reference sequence). Trimming cost V 5 bases and J 7 bases, with 27 bases left between them. The CDR3 has 17 residues. DNA for the CDR3: TGTGCCAGCAGTCGCCCTTCGTTCAGGGGATTCTTAGAAGAGCAGTACTTC. Amino acids: CASSRPSFRGFLEEQYF.

This clone was recorded once. The chain has TRBV2 and TRBJ1-5, with 7 bases matching TRBD1. Trimming took 4 bases from V and 0 from J; bases not matched to a gene: 9. CDR3 length: 17 residues. Germline V gives CDR1 SNHLY, CDR2 FYNNEI. Here the CDR3 DNA reads TGTGCCAGCAGTGTCTTCGGGGACAGCTATAGCAATCAGCCCCAGCATTTT. It is translated as CASSVFGDSYSNQPQHF.

The chain recombines TRBV18 with TRBJ2-7; a possible D gene is TRBD2 (5 bases). The germline CDR1 and CDR2 sequences are KGHSH and LQKENI. Trimming stripped 2 bases from V and 7 bases from J, with 15 bases between. The CDR3 length is 14 residues. This CDR3 reads CASSPAGVSGEQYF. CDR3 DNA: TGTGCCAGCTCACCAGCCGGTGTTTCGGGAGAGCAGTACTTC. The entire variable domain, with the rest obtained from reference TRBV18 and TRBJ2-7, is as follows: NAGVMQNPRHLVRRRGQEARLRCSPMKGHSHVYWYRQLPEEGLKFMVYLQKENIIDESGMPKERFSAEFPKEGPSILRIQQVVRGDSAAYFCASSPAGVSGEQYFGPGTRLTVT.

J is TRBJ2-2 and V is TRBV10-3, with 9 bases identical to TRBD2. The junction had 4 bases not matched to a gene; V was cut back by 4 bases and J by 1 base. The CDR3 is 16 residues long. Germline CDR1 is ENHRY and CDR2 is SYGVKD. In nucleotides, the CDR3 is TGTGCCATCAGTGTGCGTAGCGGGGGGAACACCGGGGAGCTGTTTTTT. This gives the protein CAISVRSGGNTGELFF.

The chain combines TRBV5-4 with TRBJ2-5; 8 bases match TRBD2. CDR3 size: 16 residues. The V and J ends lost 5 bases and 4 bases, in that order; junction bases with no gene match: 13. CDR1 is SGHNT and CDR2 is YYREEE in the germline V gene (reference sequence). The CDR3 DNA follows: TGTGCCAGCAGTCCAGCGGGGGCCCTAGGGTTAGAGACCCAGTACTTC. It specifies CASSPAGALGLETQYF.

The chain combines TRBV14 with TRBJ2-1; perhaps TRBD2 as D (5 bases). The CDR3 totals 15 residues. Germline CDR1 and CDR2: SGHDN and FVKESK. The ends were cut back, 4 bases at V and 0 bases at J, with 10 bases in the middle. The CDR3 loop reads CASSLQGSSYNEQFF. Written as DNA, the CDR3 is TGTGCCAGCAGCCTACAAGGGAGCTCCTACAATGAGCAGTTCTTC. Filled out from reference TRBV14 and TRBJ2-1, the complete variable domain reads EAGVTQFPSHSVIEKGQTVTLRCDPISGHDNLYWYRRVMGKEIKFLLHFVKESKQDESGMPNNRFLAERTGGTYSTLKVQPAELEDSGVYFCASSLQGSSYNEQFFGPGTRLTVL.

This chain connects TRBV7-9 to TRBJ2-7; D remains unclear. The germline gives CDR1 SEHNR, CDR2 FQNEAQ (reference sequence). The CDR3 extends over 15 amino acids. The germline V and J ends were trimmed by 7 bases and 3 bases, with 19 bases remaining between them. The CDR3, as DNA: TGTGCCAGCACCTTTATACGCATCAAAGTCTACGAGCAGTACTTC. Protein product: CASTFIRIKVYEQYF.

V usage is TRBV6-5 and J usage is TRBJ1-2; no clear D gene. Trimming pared 3 bases from V and 4 bases from J, leaving 12 bases between. Germline values: CDR1 MNHEY, CDR2 SVGAGI. This CDR3 spans 14 amino acids. DNA of the CDR3: TGTGCCAGCAGTTATGCCGGAGTGAGCTATGGCTACACCTTC. This sequence encodes CASSYAGVSYGYTF.

This rearrangement joins TRBV6-5 to TRBJ2-7; perhaps D is TRBD1 or TRBD2 (5 bases each). Trimming removed 7 bases from V and 0 bases from J, with 16 bases in between. The CDR3 runs 15 residues. Per germline, CDR1 MNHEY and CDR2 SVGAGI. CDR3 nucleotide sequence: TGTGCCAGCAAAAACGGGGCAGGGAGCTCCTACGAGCAGTACTTC. It specifies CASKNGAGSSYEQYF.